This is a list of T cell receptor beta chains from one sample in a study of long-term antiretroviral therapy in people with HIV. The protocol was immunoSEQ multiplex PCR, while the TCRdb copy is restricted to in-frame clones and leaves out a portion. The sample has about 19,000 clones, 79% seen once; the top ten hold around 6%. The sequencing used unsorted PBMCs, collected at the start of antiretroviral therapy, before treatment. The receptors derive from a man younger than 35 with HIV. The CDR3 runs from the conserved cysteine through the conserved F or W. The D gene is left open where the match is weak. Some rows mark clone size as missing; the rest say once, few, many or name a class of expanded clone.

cdr3_nt: TGTGCCAGCACCCTAGAGCCAGGGGGCACTGAAGCTTTCTTT
cdr3_aa: CASTLEPGGTEAFF
v_call: TRBV27
clone_size: .
j_call: TRBJ1-1
d_call: TRBD1

cdr3_nt: TGTGCCAGCTCACCCCAGGGCAATGAGCAGTTCTTC
cdr3_aa: CASSPQGNEQFF
v_call: TRBV18
clone_size: .
j_call: TRBJ2-1
d_call: .

cdr3_nt: TGTGCCAGCAGTTTACGGACGGGGGATACGCAGTATTTT
cdr3_aa: CASSLRTGDTQYF
v_call: TRBV27
clone_size: .
j_call: TRBJ2-3
d_call: .

cdr3_nt: TGTGCCAGCAGTTTAAGCGCCGGGACACTCTCCTACGAGCAGTACTTC
cdr3_aa: CASSLSAGTLSYEQYF
v_call: TRBV27
clone_size: .
j_call: TRBJ2-7
d_call: .

cdr3_nt: TGTGCCAGCAGTTGGGGAAGGAATGAGCAGTTCTTC
cdr3_aa: CASSWGRNEQFF
v_call: TRBV28
clone_size: .
j_call: TRBJ2-1
d_call: .

cdr3_nt: TGTGCCAGCAGATGGACTAGCGGTAGGTGGAATGAGCAGTTCTTC
cdr3_aa: CASRWTSGRWNEQFF
v_call: TRBV5-6
clone_size: .
j_call: TRBJ2-1
d_call: TRBD2

cdr3_nt: TGTGCCAGCAGCTTCCCTGTTTTAGCTAGCGGGAGGGGTCCGAACACCGGGGAGCTGTTTTTT
cdr3_aa: CASSFPVLASGRGPNTGELFF
v_call: TRBV7-8
clone_size: .
j_call: TRBJ2-2
d_call: TRBD2

cdr3_nt: TGTGCCAGCAGGCGAGGGACTAACTATGGCTACACCTTC
cdr3_aa: CASRRGTNYGYTF
v_call: TRBV27
clone_size: .
j_call: TRBJ1-2
d_call: .

cdr3_nt: TGTGCCAGCAGCCCCGGACAGGGTTTCGCGAACACCGGGGAGCTGTTTTTT
cdr3_aa: CASSPGQGFANTGELFF
v_call: TRBV11-3
clone_size: .
j_call: TRBJ2-2
d_call: TRBD1

cdr3_nt: TGTGCCAGCAGCTCCCCGGTGGCAGGGCGTCAAGAGACCCAGTACTTC
cdr3_aa: CASSSPVAGRQETQYF
v_call: TRBV7-9
clone_size: once
j_call: TRBJ2-5
d_call: .

cdr3_nt: TGTGCCATCAGTGTAGGACTAGCGGGAATCTACGAGCAGTACTTC
cdr3_aa: CAISVGLAGIYEQYF
v_call: TRBV10-3
clone_size: once
j_call: TRBJ2-7
d_call: TRBD2

cdr3_nt: TGTGCCAGCAGCCAAGTCTCCCAACAAAGCGACGAGCAGTACTTC
cdr3_aa: CASSQVSQQSDEQYF
v_call: TRBV14
clone_size: .
j_call: TRBJ2-7
d_call: .

cdr3_nt: TGTGCCTGGAGTTCCCACAGGGGTGGCACAGATACGCAGTATTTT
cdr3_aa: CAWSSHRGGTDTQYF
v_call: TRBV30
clone_size: .
j_call: TRBJ2-3
d_call: TRBD1

cdr3_nt: TGCGCCAGCAGCCTAAGCGGGACAGGGAGTCCCTACGAGCAGTACTTC
cdr3_aa: CASSLSGTGSPYEQYF
v_call: TRBV5-1
clone_size: .
j_call: TRBJ2-7
d_call: TRBD1

cdr3_nt: TGTGCCAGCAGTTTAAACCAGCCCCAGCATTTT
cdr3_aa: CASSLNQPQHF
v_call: TRBV28
clone_size: .
j_call: TRBJ1-5
d_call: .

cdr3_nt: TGTGCCAGCAGTGACAGTCAAGAGACCCAGTACTTC
cdr3_aa: CASSDSQETQYF
v_call: TRBV7-9
clone_size: .
j_call: TRBJ2-5
d_call: .

cdr3_nt: TGCAGCGTTGAAACAGGGGGCGGTTTATACGAGCAGTACTTC
cdr3_aa: CSVETGGGLYEQYF
v_call: TRBV29-1
clone_size: .
j_call: TRBJ2-7
d_call: TRBD1

cdr3_nt: TGTGCCAGCAGCCAAAATACCGGGACAATCTACGAGCAGTACTTC
cdr3_aa: CASSQNTGTIYEQYF
v_call: TRBV7-8
clone_size: .
j_call: TRBJ2-7
d_call: .

cdr3_nt: TGTGCCAGTAGTATATTCGGGCAGGGGAGGAACGAGCAGTACTTC
cdr3_aa: CASSIFGQGRNEQYF
v_call: TRBV19
clone_size: .
j_call: TRBJ2-7
d_call: .

cdr3_nt: TGCGCCAGCAGCTTGGAAGGGATCATGTCTACGCAGTATTTT
cdr3_aa: CASSLEGIMSTQYF
v_call: TRBV5-1
clone_size: .
j_call: TRBJ2-3
d_call: .

cdr3_nt: TGTGCCAGCAGTTTATACCCGGTGGGCTCTGGAAACACCATATATTTT
cdr3_aa: CASSLYPVGSGNTIYF
v_call: TRBV27
clone_size: .
j_call: TRBJ1-3
d_call: .

cdr3_nt: TGTGCCAGCAGACAGGGTCTGCAGCCCCAGCATTTT
cdr3_aa: CASRQGLQPQHF
v_call: TRBV28
clone_size: .
j_call: TRBJ1-5
d_call: .

cdr3_nt: TGTGCCAGCAGCCTTCGAAGAGAGTCTCTAGATACGCAGTATTTT
cdr3_aa: CASSLRRESLDTQYF
v_call: TRBV27
clone_size: .
j_call: TRBJ2-3
d_call: .

cdr3_nt: TGTGCCAGCAGCGTAGATCGGACAGGGTCGGGTGGAAACACCATATATTTT
cdr3_aa: CASSVDRTGSGGNTIYF
v_call: TRBV9
clone_size: .
j_call: TRBJ1-3
d_call: TRBD1

cdr3_nt: TGTGCCAGCAGCTTGTATATGCTGGGGAACACAAACGAGCAGTACTTC
cdr3_aa: CASSLYMLGNTNEQYF
v_call: TRBV5-6
clone_size: .
j_call: TRBJ2-7
d_call: .

cdr3_nt: TGTGCCAGTAGTATACCTGGACAGGGGGCGCGGAATGAGCAGTTCTTC
cdr3_aa: CASSIPGQGARNEQFF
v_call: TRBV19
clone_size: .
j_call: TRBJ2-1
d_call: TRBD1

cdr3_nt: TGTGCCAGCAGCCGGGGGTACGGTGACGAGCAGTACTTC
cdr3_aa: CASSRGYGDEQYF
v_call: TRBV7-9
clone_size: once
j_call: TRBJ2-7
d_call: .

cdr3_nt: TGTGCCAGCAGCTTAGAGAGGACAGTGTTCGCTGGAAACACCATATATTTT
cdr3_aa: CASSLERTVFAGNTIYF
v_call: TRBV7-9
clone_size: .
j_call: TRBJ1-3
d_call: .

cdr3_nt: TGTGCCAGCAGGCGCCGGGACAGCGCCTACGAGCAGTACTTC
cdr3_aa: CASRRRDSAYEQYF
v_call: TRBV7-8
clone_size: .
j_call: TRBJ2-7
d_call: TRBD1

cdr3_nt: TGTGCCAGCAGCTCCCCGCAGGGGCGTGACACAGATACGCAGTATTTT
cdr3_aa: CASSSPQGRDTDTQYF
v_call: TRBV5-5
clone_size: .
j_call: TRBJ2-3
d_call: .

cdr3_nt: TGCGCCAGCAGCCCATCGGCCCAGCGGACAGATACGCAGTATTTT
cdr3_aa: CASSPSAQRTDTQYF
v_call: TRBV4-3
clone_size: .
j_call: TRBJ2-3
d_call: .

cdr3_nt: TGTGCCAGCAGGGCAGGACTAGCGGGAAGTGGTGAGCAGTTCTTC
cdr3_aa: CASRAGLAGSGEQFF
v_call: TRBV2
clone_size: .
j_call: TRBJ2-1
d_call: TRBD2

cdr3_nt: TGTGCCAGCAGCTCCTGGGACACCGAGGAAAAACTGTTTTTT
cdr3_aa: CASSSWDTEEKLFF
v_call: TRBV7-9
clone_size: once
j_call: TRBJ1-4
d_call: .

cdr3_nt: TGTGCCAGCAGTTACTCGTATCAGGGAAACTCCTACGAGCAGTACTTC
cdr3_aa: CASSYSYQGNSYEQYF
v_call: TRBV6-5
clone_size: few
j_call: TRBJ2-7
d_call: .

cdr3_nt: TGTGCCAGCAGCTTCCGAACAGGGGGCGATGAAAAACTGTTTTTT
cdr3_aa: CASSFRTGGDEKLFF
v_call: TRBV13
clone_size: .
j_call: TRBJ1-4
d_call: TRBD1

cdr3_nt: TGTGCCAGCAGTTTATTTGGACAGGGGATCAACGAGCAGTACTTC
cdr3_aa: CASSLFGQGINEQYF
v_call: TRBV28
clone_size: once
j_call: TRBJ2-7
d_call: TRBD1

cdr3_nt: TGTGCCAGCAGTTATCGACAGGGGGCGAGGGGTGAGCAGTTCTTC
cdr3_aa: CASSYRQGARGEQFF
v_call: TRBV6-5
clone_size: .
j_call: TRBJ2-1
d_call: TRBD1

cdr3_nt: TGTGCCAGCAGCTTGGTGGGCGCAGATACGCAGTATTTT
cdr3_aa: CASSLVGADTQYF
v_call: TRBV5-4
clone_size: .
j_call: TRBJ2-3
d_call: .

cdr3_nt: TGTGCCAGCAGCACCCCTCCTGGGGCGGGAAGACTTACCTACGAGCAGTACTTC
cdr3_aa: CASSTPPGAGRLTYEQYF
v_call: TRBV7-8
clone_size: .
j_call: TRBJ2-7
d_call: .

cdr3_nt: TGTGCCAGCAGCGCACAGGGTACGGTGACAGATACGCAGTATTTT
cdr3_aa: CASSAQGTVTDTQYF
v_call: TRBV7-9
clone_size: .
j_call: TRBJ2-3
d_call: .

cdr3_nt: TGTGCCAGCAGCCCGGGGGTTAGCGCGAACACCGGGGAGCTGTTTTTT
cdr3_aa: CASSPGVSANTGELFF
v_call: TRBV5-4
clone_size: few
j_call: TRBJ2-2
d_call: .

cdr3_nt: TGCGCCAGCAGCTTGTTTTCCGGAACTAATGAAAAACTGTTTTTT
cdr3_aa: CASSLFSGTNEKLFF
v_call: TRBV5-1
clone_size: .
j_call: TRBJ1-4
d_call: .

cdr3_nt: TGTGCCAGCGCCTCTCATAGCGGGAGCTTCCCCGGGGAGCTGTTTTTT
cdr3_aa: CASASHSGSFPGELFF
v_call: TRBV27
clone_size: few
j_call: TRBJ2-2
d_call: TRBD2

cdr3_nt: TGTGCCAGCAGCAGACCCGGGACATTAGCCGCCGGGGAGCTGTTTTTT
cdr3_aa: CASSRPGTLAAGELFF
v_call: TRBV5-6
clone_size: .
j_call: TRBJ2-2
d_call: .

cdr3_nt: TGTGCCAGCAGCTTGGGACAGAAAACCTACGAGCAGTACTTC
cdr3_aa: CASSLGQKTYEQYF
v_call: TRBV5-6
clone_size: .
j_call: TRBJ2-7
d_call: .

cdr3_nt: TGCGCCAGCAGCCACTCTAAGGGGACCGGGGAGCTGTTTTTT
cdr3_aa: CASSHSKGTGELFF
v_call: TRBV5-1
clone_size: once
j_call: TRBJ2-2
d_call: .

cdr3_nt: TGTGCCAGCAGCCTTACGGGGTATATCGGGGAGCCCCAGCATTTT
cdr3_aa: CASSLTGYIGEPQHF
v_call: TRBV7-8
clone_size: .
j_call: TRBJ1-5
d_call: .